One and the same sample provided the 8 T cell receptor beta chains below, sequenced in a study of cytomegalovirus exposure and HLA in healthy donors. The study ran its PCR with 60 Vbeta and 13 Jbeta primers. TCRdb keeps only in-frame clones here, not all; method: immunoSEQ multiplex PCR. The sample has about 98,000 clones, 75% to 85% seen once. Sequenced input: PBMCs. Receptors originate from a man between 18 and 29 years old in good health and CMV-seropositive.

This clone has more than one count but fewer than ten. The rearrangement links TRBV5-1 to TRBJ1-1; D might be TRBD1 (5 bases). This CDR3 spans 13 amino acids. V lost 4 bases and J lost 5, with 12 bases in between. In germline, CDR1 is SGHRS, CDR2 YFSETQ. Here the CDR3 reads CASSQGIGTEAFF. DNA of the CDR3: TGCGCCAGCAGCCAGGGAATAGGGACTGAAGCTTTCTTT. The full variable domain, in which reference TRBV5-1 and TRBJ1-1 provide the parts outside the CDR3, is KAGVTQTPRYLIKTRGQQVTLSCSPISGHRSVSWYQQTPGQGLQFLFEYFSETQRNKGNFPGRFSGRQFSNSRSEMNVSTLELGDSALYLCASSQGIGTEAFFGQGTRLTVV.

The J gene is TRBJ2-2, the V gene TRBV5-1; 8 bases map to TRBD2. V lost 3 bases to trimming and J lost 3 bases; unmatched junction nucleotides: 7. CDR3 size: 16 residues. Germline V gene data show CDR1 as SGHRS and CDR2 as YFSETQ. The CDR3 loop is CASSSPAGGDTGELFF. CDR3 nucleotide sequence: TGCGCCAGCAGCTCCCCTGCGGGGGGCGACACCGGGGAGCTGTTTTTT.

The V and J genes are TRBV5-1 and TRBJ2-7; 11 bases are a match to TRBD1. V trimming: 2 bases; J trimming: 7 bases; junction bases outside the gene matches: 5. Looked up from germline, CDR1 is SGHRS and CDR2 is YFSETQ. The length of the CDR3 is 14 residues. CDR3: CASSLGQGAWEQYF. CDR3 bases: TGCGCCAGCAGCTTAGGACAGGGGGCGTGGGAGCAGTACTTC. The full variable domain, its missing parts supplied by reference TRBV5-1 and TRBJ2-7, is KAGVTQTPRYLIKTRGQQVTLSCSPISGHRSVSWYQQTPGQGLQFLFEYFSETQRNKGNFPGRFSGRQFSNSRSEMNVSTLELGDSALYLCASSLGQGAWEQYFGPGTRLTVT.

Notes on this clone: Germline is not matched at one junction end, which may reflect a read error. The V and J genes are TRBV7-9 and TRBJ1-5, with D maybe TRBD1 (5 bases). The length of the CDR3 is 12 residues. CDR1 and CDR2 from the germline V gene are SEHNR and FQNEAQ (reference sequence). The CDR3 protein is CSSSLGHEPQHF. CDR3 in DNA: TGTTCCAGCAGCTTAGGACACGAGCCCCAGCATTTT.

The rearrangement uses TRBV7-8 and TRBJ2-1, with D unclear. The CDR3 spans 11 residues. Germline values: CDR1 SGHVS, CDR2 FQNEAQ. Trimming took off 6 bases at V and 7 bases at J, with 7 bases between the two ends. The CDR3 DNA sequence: TGTGCCAGCAGATTTGAGAATGAGCAGTTCTTC. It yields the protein CASRFENEQFF. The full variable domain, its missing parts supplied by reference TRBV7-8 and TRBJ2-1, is GAGVSQSPRYKVAKRGQDVALRCDPISGHVSLFWYQQALGQGPEFLTYFQNEAQLDKSGLPSDRFFAERPEGSVSTLKIQRTQQEDSAVYLCASRFENEQFFGPGTRLTVL.

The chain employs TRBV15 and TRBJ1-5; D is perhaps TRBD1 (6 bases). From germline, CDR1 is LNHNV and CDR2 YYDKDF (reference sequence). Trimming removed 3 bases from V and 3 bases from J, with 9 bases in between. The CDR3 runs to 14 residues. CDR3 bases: TGTGCCACCAGCAGGGGGGGGGCCAATCAGCCCCAGCATTTT. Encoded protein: CATSRGGANQPQHF.

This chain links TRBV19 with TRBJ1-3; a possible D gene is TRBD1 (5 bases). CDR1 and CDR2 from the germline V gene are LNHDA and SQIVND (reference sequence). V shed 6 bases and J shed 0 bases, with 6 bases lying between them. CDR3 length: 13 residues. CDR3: CASSGHSGNTIYF. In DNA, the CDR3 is TGTGCCAGTAGCGGACACTCTGGAAACACCATATATTTT.

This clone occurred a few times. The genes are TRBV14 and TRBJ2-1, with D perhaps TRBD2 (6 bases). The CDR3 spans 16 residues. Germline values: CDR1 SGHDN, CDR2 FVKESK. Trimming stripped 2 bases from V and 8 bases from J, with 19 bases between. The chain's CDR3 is CASSQRKVRGWDEQFF. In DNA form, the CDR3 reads TGTGCCAGCAGCCAACGAAAGGTTCGGGGGTGGGATGAGCAGTTCTTC.